One and the same sample provided the 27 T cell receptor beta chains below, sequenced in a study of T-cell reconstitution after alpha-beta-depleted transplantation in children. As it was prepared, the TCRbeta library received unique molecular identifiers. Via MiXCR, TCRdb re-called the PCR reads, giving one row per CDR3 protein. There are about 580,000 distinct CDR3 sequences in the sample; more than 20% occur only once, and less than 15% lies in the top ten. Specimen: PBMCs, mostly from graft donor cells, collected 360 days after TCRalphabeta/CD19-depleted stem cell transplant. The receptors shown here come from a boy under two years old who had a stem cell transplant for acute myeloid leukemia, so the T cells may come from the graft donor.

This clonotype turned up a few times. The chain uses TRBV6-5 and TRBJ2-3, with D maybe TRBD1 (5 bases). V was shortened by 0 bases and J by 5 bases, with 6 bases between the two germline ends. Germline CDR1 and CDR2: MNHEY and SVGAGI. This CDR3 spans 13 amino acids. CDR3 amino acids: CASSYSRGDTQYF. Written as DNA, the CDR3 is TGTGCCAGCAGTTACTCAAGGGGAGATACGCAGTATTTT.

This clonotype showed up many times. This chain joins TRBV6-2 or TRBV6-3 and TRBJ2-3; D unresolved. The germline V gene encodes CDR1 MNHEY and CDR2 SVGEGT. The V end lost 2 bases, the J end lost 2 bases, and 17 bases lay between the germline ends. This CDR3 region has 17 residues. CDR3 sequence: CASSYEAGEGPTDTQYF. The CDR3 coding sequence is TGTGCCAGCAGTTACGAGGCTGGTGAAGGGCCCACAGATACGCAGTATTTT.

The chain links TRBV5-1 to TRBJ2-3; a possible D gene is TRBD2 (5 bases). Germline V CDR1 and CDR2: SGHRS, YFSETQ. The length of the CDR3 is 13 residues. The CDR3 nucleotides read TGCGCAACTAGAGAACCTAGCACAGATACGCAGTATTTT. This translates into CATREPSTDTQYF.

This clonotype was observed a few times. This chain's CDR3 is CASSPVGGTVDTQYF. CDR3 coding DNA: TGTGCCAGCAGCCCAGTGGGGGGGACGGTAGATACGCAGTATTTT. The chain couples TRBV11-2 to TRBJ2-3; 7 bases are shared with TRBD2. Trimming removed 5 bases from V and 5 bases from J; junction bases left unmatched: 10. The V gene's germline CDR1 is SGHAT and CDR2 FQNNGV. This CDR3 has 15 residues. Variable domain in full (rest from reference TRBV11-2 and TRBJ2-3): EAGVAQSPRYKIIEKRQSVAFWCNPISGHATLYWYQQILGQGPKLLIQFQNNGVVDDSQLPKDRFSAERLKGVDSTLKIQPAKLEDSAVYLCASSPVGGTVDTQYFGPGTRLTVL.

V is TRBV10-2 and J is TRBJ2-5; TRBD2 aligns across 12 bases. The J segment lost 2 bases and the V segment lost 7 bases, leaving 8 bases of the junction unmatched. CDR1 WSHSY and CDR2 SAAADI come from the germline V gene. The CDR3 totals 16 residues. The CDR3 region is CASTEMGLAGQETQYF. DNA for the CDR3: TGCGCCAGCACCGAAATGGGACTAGCGGGTCAAGAGACCCAGTACTTC.

The CDR3 loop reads CATSRELSAGQGKDTQYF. The CDR3 DNA reads as TGTGCCACCAGCAGAGAGTTGTCGGCGGGGCAGGGAAAAGATACGCAGTATTTT. This chain joins TRBV15 and TRBJ2-3, with D perhaps matching TRBD2 (6 bases). Trimming took off 0 bases at V and 5 bases at J, with 21 bases between the two ends. This CDR3 has 18 residues. From germline, CDR1 is LNHNV and CDR2 YYDKDF (reference sequence).

This clonotype occurred a few times. This chain uses TRBV5-1 with TRBJ2-5; 10 nucleotides align to TRBD2. Germline V gene data show CDR1 as SGHRS and CDR2 as YFSETQ. This CDR3 has 15 amino acids. V shed 4 bases and J 2 bases; nucleotides not matched to a gene: 5. Here the CDR3 reads CASSTGLAAQETQYF. In DNA, the CDR3 is TGCGCCAGCAGCACAGGACTAGCGGCTCAAGAGACCCAGTACTTC.

This clonotype was counted only a few times. The J gene is TRBJ2-7, the V gene TRBV6-7; 9 nucleotides line up with TRBD1. TRBV6-7 is an open reading frame whose function is uncertain. J lost 2 bases, V lost 6 bases, and 8 bases had no gene match. CDR3 size: 15 residues. This CDR3 reads CASRRLWTGAYEQYV. Written as DNA, the CDR3 is TGTGCCAGCAGAAGATTATGGACAGGGGCCTACGAGCAGTACGTC.

The chain is built from TRBV4-2 and TRBJ2-5; TRBD1 matches 7 bases. Germline lookup yields CDR1 LGHNA and CDR2 YNFKEQ. The CDR3 contains 18 residues. V lost 4 bases and J lost 1; bases outside the gene matches: 15. The CDR3 here is CASSPDRRNTQIQETQYF. CDR3 nucleotide sequence: TGTGCCAGCAGCCCGGACAGGAGGAATACCCAAATCCAAGAGACCCAGTACTTC.

V usage is TRBV24-1 and J usage is TRBJ2-1; possible D gene TRBD2, 5 bases. CDR3 length: 13 amino acids. Trimming took 12 bases from V and 5 from J, leaving 16 bases between them. Germline CDR1 reads KGHDR; CDR2 reads SFDVKD. Written as DNA, the CDR3 is TGTGCCTCGGCGGGCCAGTCCAACAATGAGCAGTTCTTC. It translates to CASAGQSNNEQFF.

A few counts support this clonotype. The V call is TRBV7-2, the J call TRBJ2-3; 8 nucleotides agree with TRBD2. There are 15 residues in the CDR3. Germline assignment: CDR1 SGHTA and CDR2 FQGNSA. Trimming at V came to 5 bases and at J to 5 bases, leaving 9 bases not matched to a gene. The CDR3 is CASSADGGAGDTQYF. The CDR3 DNA sequence: TGTGCCAGCAGCGCAGACGGGGGGGCCGGAGATACGCAGTATTTT.

This clonotype has a handful of counts. This chain joins TRBV10-3 and TRBJ1-5, with unresolved D. This CDR3 is built from 12 residues. Germline CDR1 ENHRY, CDR2 SYGVKD. Trimming shortened V by 3 bases and J by 3 bases, and 3 bases separated the two germline ends. The CDR3 is CAISDTNQPQHF. As DNA, the CDR3 is TGTGCCATCAGTGACACCAATCAGCCCCAGCATTTT.

The V call is TRBV7-9, the J call TRBJ2-2, with 7 bases that match TRBD1. V trimming: 6 bases; J trimming: 6 bases; junction bases outside the gene matches: 7. Germline CDR1 reads SEHNR; CDR2 reads FQNEAQ (reference sequence). This CDR3 contains 14 residues. CDR3 DNA: TGTGCCAGCAGAGGACAGGCTCCGGCCGGGGAGCTGTTTTTT. It encodes CASRGQAPAGELFF.

In this sample, this clonotype turned up a few times. Compared with germline, one end of the junction differs, possibly owing to a read error. The rearrangement uses TRBV15 and TRBJ1-1; tentatively, D is TRBD1 (5 bases). Looked up from germline, CDR1 is LNHNV and CDR2 is YYDKDF (reference sequence). The CDR3 spans 11 residues. The CDR3 sequence: CATSRDAIQDF. The CDR3 DNA is TGTGCCACCAGCAGAGACGCAATACAGGATTTT. The complete variable domain, with remaining parts taken from reference TRBV15 and TRBJ1-1, reads DAMVIQNPRYQVTQFGKPVTLSCSQTLNHNVMYWYQQKSSQAPKLLFHYYDKDFNNEADTPDNFQSRRPNTSFCFLDIRSPGLGDTAMYLCATSRDAIQDFGQGTRLTVV.

This clonotype was counted a few times. The chain joins TRBV10-1 to TRBJ2-7; 7 bases align to TRBD2. This CDR3 comprises 14 residues. Trimming took 8 bases from V and 7 from J; bases not matched to a gene: 14. Looked up from germline, CDR1 is WNHNN and CDR2 is SYGVQD (reference sequence). CDR3 amino acids: CASPGLPPVGEQYV. The CDR3 coding sequence is TGCGCCAGCCCGGGACTACCGCCTGTTGGAGAGCAGTACGTC.

The chain joins TRBV12-3 or TRBV12-4 to TRBJ1-2, with D unclear. This CDR3 region has 14 residues. The V and J ends lost 4 bases and 4 bases respectively, with 13 bases between them. CDR3 coding DNA: TGTGCCAGCAGTTATGGGGAGCTTACCTATGGCTACACCTTC. It yields the protein CASSYGELTYGYTF.

This chain links TRBV6-5 with TRBJ1-4, with 9 bases identical to TRBD1. This CDR3 region has 15 residues. The trim removed 6 bases at V and 3 bases at J, leaving 5 bases unmatched. Germline-derived CDR1 and CDR2 are MNHEY and SVGAGI. In DNA, the CDR3 is TGTGCCAGCAGCTTACAGGGGGCGCCTAATGAAAAACTGTTTTTT. The encoded protein is CASSLQGAPNEKLFF.

The chain joins TRBV29-1 to TRBJ2-2; TRBD1 matches 8 bases. CDR1 is SQVTM, CDR2 ANQGSEA, per germline. There are 14 residues in the CDR3. V was clipped by 7 bases and J by 6 bases; unmatched bases: 10. CDR3 bases: TGCAGCGCTAGACAGGGGTACGGGGCCGGGGAGCTGTTTTTT. It yields the protein CSARQGYGAGELFF.

The chain employs TRBV19 and TRBJ1-4, with TRBD1 as a possible D gene (5 bases). CDR1 and CDR2 (germline): LNHDA, SQIVND (reference sequence). V was shortened by 3 bases and J by 3 bases, with 8 bases between the two germline ends. The CDR3 length is 14 residues. DNA for the CDR3: TGTGCCAGTAGTATCTCGGGGCCTAATGAAAAACTGTTTTTT. It yields the protein CASSISGPNEKLFF.

The chain carries TRBV12-3 or TRBV12-4 and TRBJ1-1; D is uncertain. CDR3 size: 12 residues. V was clipped by 3 bases and J by 7 bases, with 9 bases between them. Here the CDR3 reads CASSFGMIEAFF. DNA for the CDR3: TGTGCCAGCAGTTTCGGGATGATTGAAGCTTTCTTT.

This clonotype was counted ten times or more. This chain uses TRBV7-2 with TRBJ2-5; D is unresolved. This CDR3 spans 13 amino acids. Per germline, CDR1 SGHTA and CDR2 FQGNSA. V dropped 1 base and J dropped 6 bases, with 9 bases sitting between them. CDR3 sequence: CASSLVAEKTQYF. Here the CDR3 DNA reads TGTGCCAGCAGCTTAGTTGCCGAGAAGACCCAGTACTTC.

The chain combines TRBV18 with TRBJ2-3; D ambiguous. This CDR3 has 13 amino acids. Germline lookup yields CDR1 KGHSH and CDR2 LQKENI. The V end was cut by 3 bases, the J end by 2 bases, with 6 bases between. DNA for the CDR3: TGTGCCAGCTCACCGCCCGTCACAGATACGCAGTATTTT. It encodes CASSPPVTDTQYF.

J is TRBJ2-5 and V is TRBV12-3 or TRBV12-4, with 7 positions matching TRBD2. There are 15 residues in the CDR3. V lost 0 bases, J lost 1 base, and 2 bases stayed unmatched. The CDR3 loop reads CASSLAREGQETQYF. The CDR3, as DNA: TGTGCCAGCAGTTTAGCCAGGGAGGGCCAAGAGACCCAGTACTTC.

The V and J genes are TRBV7-9 and TRBJ2-1, with TRBD2 as a possible D gene (6 bases). This CDR3 is 17 amino acids long. Looked up from germline, CDR1 is SEHNR and CDR2 is FQNEAQ (reference sequence). V lost 0 bases, J lost 7 bases, and 19 bases lay in between. The CDR3 protein is CASSLAPGLPNENEQFF. The CDR3 nucleotides read TGTGCCAGCAGCTTAGCACCGGGACTCCCTAATGAGAATGAGCAGTTCTTC.

V is TRBV7-2 and J is TRBJ2-7, with a tentative D call TRBD1 (7 bases). The germline V gene encodes CDR1 SGHTA and CDR2 FQGNSA. CDR3 length: 16 residues. Trimming left V 0 bases short and J 4 bases short, with 16 bases between. CDR3 nucleotides: TGTGCCAGCAGCTTAGCTTCGGCGGGACAGATATACGAGCAGTACTTC. Its translation is CASSLASAGQIYEQYF.

At least ten counts were recorded for this clonotype. This chain uses TRBV5-1 with TRBJ1-2; 9 bases line up with TRBD1. CDR3 length: 16 residues. Germline V lookup: CDR1 SGHRS, CDR2 YFSETQ. J was trimmed by 0 bases and V by 1 base; bases with no gene match: 4. CDR3 amino acids: CASSLTGGKSNYGYTF. The CDR3 bases are TGCGCCAGCAGCTTGACAGGGGGCAAGTCTAACTATGGCTACACCTTC.

This clonotype was seen a few times. This chain links TRBV20-1 with TRBJ2-2; perhaps D is TRBD1 or TRBD2 (6 bases each). Trimming left V 0 bases short and J 0 bases short, with 14 bases between. The CDR3 length is 17 residues. Germline CDR1 reads DFQATT; CDR2 reads SNEGSKA (reference sequence). The CDR3 spells CSARDPGALTNTGELFF. As DNA, the CDR3 is TGCAGTGCTAGAGATCCGGGGGCCCTAACGAACACCGGGGAGCTGTTTTTT.